This T cell receptor beta chain was profiled in a study of radiation and T cells in renal cell carcinoma. The data were produced by immunoSEQ multiplex PCR, yet TCRdb's version contains in-frame clones alone and is incomplete. The sample yields about 77,000 clones, 83% seen once. CDR1 SGHTA and CDR2 FQGNSA come from the germline V gene. The CDR3 is made up of 17 amino acids. The V end was cut by 5 bases, the J end by 7 bases, with 26 bases between. Regarding time point: blood 4 weeks post-SBRT, at nephrectomy. Indicated treatment: 15 Gy SBRT to primary tumor, nephrectomy 4 weeks later. The J gene is TRBJ1-2, the V gene TRBV7-2, with D tentatively TRBD1 (5 bases). The material sequenced was blood, taken from a patient whose treatment included radiotherapy and nephrectomy. The clonotype comes from a woman aged 55-75 years with renal cell carcinoma. In DNA, the CDR3 is TGTGCCAGCAGCCCTGGGGGTGGCGGCTCGTGGGTGTCTGGCTACACCTTC. Protein product: CASSPGGGGSWVSGYTF.